Below are 10 T cell receptor beta chains sequenced from a single sample in a study of blood T cell repertoires in COVID-19. The method was immunoSEQ multiplex PCR; TCRdb's version includes in-frame clones alone and lacks a portion of them. The sample shows about 180,000 clones, about 87% of them seen only once. The sequencing sample was made of peripheral blood. The receptors stem from a woman in her twenties or thirties with acute or convalescent COVID-19.

The chain has TRBV5-4 and TRBJ2-1; 13 bases fit TRBD2. CDR3 length equals 16 residues. Germline-derived CDR1 and CDR2 are SGHNT and YYREEE (reference sequence). Trimming at V came to 4 bases and at J to 3 bases, leaving 4 bases not matched to a gene. The CDR3 bases are TGTGCCAGCAGCCCGAGGACTAGCGGGAGCTACAATGAGCAGTTCTTC. Translation gives CASSPRTSGSYNEQFF.

The chain uses TRBV14 and TRBJ1-6, with 8 bases that match TRBD1. The V gene's germline CDR1 is SGHDN and CDR2 FVKESK. The CDR3 has 14 residues. With 2 bases clipped from V and 9 bases from J, the junction kept 3 bases outside the gene matches. The CDR3 nucleotides are TGTGCCAGCAGCCAACAGGGGGCCATTTCACCCCTCCACTTT. It translates to CASSQQGAISPLHF.

This clone was seen once. The rearrangement joins TRBV24-1 to TRBJ1-1; D uncertain. CDR1 and CDR2 (germline): KGHDR, SFDVKD. The CDR3 covers 11 residues. V was clipped by 5 bases and J by 4 bases, with 4 bases between them. The CDR3 region has the DNA TGTGCCACCAGTGCCGGCACTGAAGCTTTCTTT. Its translation: CATSAGTEAFF.

The chain combines TRBV5-5 with TRBJ2-7; TRBD1 matches 7 bases. CDR3 length: 16 amino acids. From germline, CDR1 is SGHKS and CDR2 YYEKEE (reference sequence). V lost 4 bases and J lost 0; bases outside the gene matches: 10. CDR3: CASSPDRVPLSYEQYF. DNA of the CDR3: TGTGCCAGCAGCCCAGACAGGGTTCCCCTCTCCTACGAGCAGTACTTC.

The chain is built from TRBV27 and TRBJ2-1; no reliable D call. Trimming removed 10 bases from V and 0 bases from J, with 16 bases in between. The CDR3 covers 15 residues. Per germline, CDR1 MNHEY and CDR2 SMNVEV (reference sequence). The chain's CDR3 is CAKVARRGSYNEQFF. DNA of the CDR3: TGTGCCAAAGTCGCCCGCCGAGGCTCCTACAATGAGCAGTTCTTC.

This CDR3 is CASSQLQGHEAFF. The CDR3 nucleotides are TGCGCCAGCAGCCAACTTCAGGGGCATGAAGCTTTCTTT. This chain uses TRBV4-1 with TRBJ1-1, with D maybe TRBD1 (6 bases). The germline V gene encodes CDR1 MGHRA and CDR2 YSYEKL. V gave up 2 bases and J gave up 7 bases, with 11 bases separating them. The CDR3 is made up of 13 amino acids.

The chain recombines TRBV2 with TRBJ2-3, with a possible D match to TRBD2 (6 bases). The length of the CDR3 is 11 residues. From germline, CDR1 is SNHLY and CDR2 FYNNEI. Trimming removed 9 bases at V and 14 bases at J, with 18 bases between. The CDR3 DNA reads as TGTGCCAGATTAAAGCGGTTGGGGGGGTATTTT. It translates to CARLKRLGGYF.

This chain uses TRBV29-1 with TRBJ2-1, with 13 bases lining up with TRBD2. The CDR3 sequence is 17 residues long. V shed 5 bases, J shed 7 bases, and the junction held 14 bases outside the gene matches. Germline V gene data show CDR1 as SQVTM and CDR2 as ANQGSEA. The CDR3 DNA reads TGCAGCGTTCTAGGACTAGCGGGAGAGCAAGGTGTAAATGAGCAGTTCTTC. This gives the protein CSVLGLAGEQGVNEQFF.

The V gene is TRBV6-2 or TRBV6-3, the J gene TRBJ1-4; D unclear. V was shortened by 2 bases and J by 5 bases, with 3 bases between the two germline ends. The CDR3 sequence is 12 residues long. Germline CDR1 and CDR2: MNHEY and SVGEGT. The CDR3 loop reads CASSYENEKLFF. The CDR3 nucleotides are TGTGCCAGCAGTTACGAGAATGAAAAACTGTTTTTT.

This clone was counted once. The chain uses TRBV28 and TRBJ1-1; 8 nucleotides line up with TRBD1. CDR3 length: 14 residues. Germline CDR1 is MDHEN and CDR2 is SYDVKM. The J segment lost 4 bases and the V segment lost 4 bases, leaving 5 bases of the junction unmatched. CDR3 sequence: CASSSPGQATEAFF. CDR3 coding DNA: TGTGCCAGCAGTTCCCCGGGACAGGCCACTGAAGCTTTCTTT.